Sequencing of this TCR beta chain was carried out in a study of tumor T cells in aggressive B-cell lymphoma. CDR3 length: 12 residues. V gave up 2 bases and J gave up 4 bases, with 5 bases separating them. Per germline, CDR1 SGHAT and CDR2 FQDESV (reference sequence). TCRdb's copy holds only in-frame clones and misses some; the assay was immunoSEQ multiplex PCR. This sample has about 2,800 clones, with almost 85% found just once. This clonotype was obtained from an adult with diffuse large B cell lymphoma. Some clones in this sample may be carry-over from other donors' samples. The sequenced sample consisted of tumor tissue. J is TRBJ1-1 and V is TRBV11-1, with D perhaps matching TRBD1 (5 bases). The CDR3 loop reads CASSLTGTEAFF. The DNA for the CDR3 is TGTGCCAGCAGCTTAACAGGCACTGAAGCTTTCTTT.